The rows below give T cell receptor beta chains drawn from one sample of a study of monozygotic twins with inflammatory bowel disease. TCRdb reprocessed the 5' RACE reads and keeps a single row for each CDR3 protein, giving no DNA. The specimen's table records around 410,000 distinct CDR3 sequences. Sequencing used blood. All receptors come from a human donor with ulcerative colitis or Crohn's disease, or a healthy co-twin of an affected twin (not recorded which). Both conserved end residues are part of each CDR3.

v_gene	j_gene	CDR3aa
TRBV27	TRBJ1-1	CATKTPIGQGVRAFF
TRBV6-6	TRBJ2-3	CARSYSSTDTQYF
TRBV9	TRBJ1-6	CASSAGIVNSPLHF
TRBV5-1	TRBJ1-1	CASSWDGLNTEAFF
TRBV7-2	TRBJ2-2	CASSPQGGVTGELFF
TRBV20-1	TRBJ1-2	CSARAPGTGARGYTF
TRBV7-2	TRBJ2-7	CASSSGGWDREEEQYF
TRBV7-9	TRBJ1-2	CASSLVRGPPGTF
TRBV20-1	TRBJ2-2	CSARSQGSHTGELFF
TRBV27	TRBJ2-5	CASSFLGVAGGFPFF
TRBV7-2	TRBJ1-1	CASSIGTPNTEAFF
TRBV12-3/TRBV12-4	TRBJ2-7	CASSPTGTGAYEQYF
TRBV5-1	TRBJ2-1	CASSYVQLEGNEQFF
TRBV5-1	TRBJ1-4	CASSLRGQDNEKLFF
TRBV28	TRBJ2-1	CASSTNIGTGSYNEQFF
TRBV7-2	TRBJ2-7	CASSLGLTDGEQYF
TRBV11-2	TRBJ2-7	CASSTRGELRNEQYF
TRBV9	TRBJ2-5	CASSLGTSGSRMGKETQYF
TRBV20-1	TRBJ1-1	CSARIIPGTGHEEMNTEAFF
TRBV7-6	TRBJ1-6	CASSPSRTGNSPLHF
TRBV5-1	TRBJ2-2	CASSLGDSSDTGELFF
TRBV2	TRBJ2-1	CASSVEGRSYNEQFF
TRBV29-1	TRBJ1-1	CSVGQQGMNTEAFF
TRBV6-5	TRBJ1-4	CASSYRGRGEKLFF
TRBV20-1	TRBJ1-4	CSARRLWGKTGEKLFF
TRBV20-1	TRBJ1-6	CSASDKNNSPLHF
TRBV20-1	TRBJ2-3	CSARKAPGQSTDTQYF
TRBV5-6	TRBJ1-2	CASSWGREGYTF
TRBV5-5	TRBJ1-4	CASSQDSWIREKLFF